The 9 T cell receptor beta chains in this list originate from one sample, sequenced in a study of T cell repertoires in cytomegalovirus infection. TCRdb redid the calling of the reads with MiXCR, one entry per CDR3 protein. The sample gives about a million distinct CDR3 sequences, about a third of which show up once; about an eighth is in the top ten. These receptors have no known antigen. Sample: cultured CD8+ T cells from PBMCs, taken from culture after CMV antigen stimulation. The receptors come from a human donor in good health (CMV status not recorded). Some clones in this sample may be carry-over from other donors' samples.

The chain combines TRBV6-2 or TRBV6-3 with TRBJ2-7; TRBD1 aligns across 9 bases. The V gene's germline CDR1 is MNHEY and CDR2 SVGEGT. The CDR3 has 16 amino acids. The ends lost 7 bases at V and 1 base at J; junction bases unmatched: 11. The CDR3 loop reads CASNSPGQGGSYEQYV. The CDR3 DNA sequence: TGTGCCAGCAACTCCCCGGGACAGGGCGGATCCTACGAGCAGTACGTC.

V gene TRBV10-3 combines with J gene TRBJ2-2, with D maybe TRBD1 (6 bases). The CDR3 length is 17 residues. V was trimmed by 6 bases and J by 0 bases, leaving 17 bases between them. Germline CDR1 and CDR2: ENHRY and SYGVKD. The CDR3 DNA sequence: TGTGCCATCAGGGATTGGACAACAGGGACGAACACCGGGGAGCTGTTTTTT. It yields the protein CAIRDWTTGTNTGELFF.

V and J are TRBV27 and TRBJ2-3; possible D gene TRBD2, 6 bases. Germline loops: CDR1 MNHEY, CDR2 SMNVEV (reference sequence). Trimming took off 1 base at V and 0 bases at J, with 8 bases between the two ends. The CDR3 is made up of 15 amino acids. This CDR3 reads CASSLFRESTDTQYF. In DNA, the CDR3 is TGTGCCAGCAGTTTATTCCGGGAGAGCACAGATACGCAGTATTTT.

This clonotype was observed at least ten times. The gene calls are TRBV7-2 and TRBJ1-5, with D perhaps matching TRBD1 (6 bases). Looked up from germline, CDR1 is SGHTA and CDR2 is FQGNSA. The CDR3 has 15 amino acids. V was shortened by 7 bases and J by 1 base, with 14 bases between the two germline ends. The CDR3 nucleotides are TGTGCCAGCACCCTCACTCAGGGGAGCAATCAGCCCCAGCATTTT. Amino acid sequence: CASTLTQGSNQPQHF.

This clonotype was seen a handful of times. The V call is TRBV7-3, the J call TRBJ2-3; TRBD2 matches at 9 bases. CDR3 length equals 17 residues. CDR1 is SGHTA and CDR2 is FQGTGA in the germline V gene. V shed 5 bases, J shed 7 bases, and the junction held 16 bases outside the gene matches. The CDR3 region has the DNA TGTGCCAGCAGCCCTTCTAGCGGGGTCCCCCCAATCAATACGCAGTATTTT. Amino acid sequence: CASSPSSGVPPINTQYF. Filled out from reference TRBV7-3 and TRBJ2-3, the complete variable domain reads GAGVSQTPSNKVTEKGKYVELRCDPISGHTALYWYRQSLGQGPEFLIYFQGTGAADDSGLPNDRFFAVRPEGSVSTLKIQRTERGDSAVYLCASSPSSGVPPINTQYFGPGTRLTVL.

The V call is TRBV10-2, the J call TRBJ2-5; the match to TRBD2 covers 10 bases. Germline values: CDR1 WSHSY, CDR2 SAAADI. V shed 3 bases, J shed 4 bases, and the junction held 5 bases outside the gene matches. CDR3 length: 15 residues. The DNA of the CDR3 is TGCGCCAGCAGTGAAGGTAGCGGGGGGCCAGAGACCCAGTACTTC. Translating it yields CASSEGSGGPETQYF.

V and J are TRBV27 and TRBJ2-7; tentatively, D is TRBD2 (5 bases). The CDR3 has 13 amino acids. Germline values: CDR1 MNHEY, CDR2 SMNVEV (reference sequence). V was pared by 4 bases and J by 4 bases, with 11 bases between. CDR3 in amino acids: CASSSGNLYEQYF. DNA for the CDR3: TGTGCCAGCAGTTCCGGGAACTTATACGAGCAGTACTTC.

This clonotype has just a few counts. This chain joins TRBV10-3 and TRBJ2-3; D is uncertain. Between the trimmed V and J ends, which lost 0 bases and 5 bases, there was a span of 3 bases. The CDR3 runs 12 residues. The V gene's germline CDR1 is ENHRY and CDR2 SYGVKD. Here the CDR3 reads CAISESVDTQYF. DNA of the CDR3: TGTGCCATCAGTGAGTCTGTAGATACGCAGTATTTT.

Only a few counts were recorded for this clonotype. This chain connects TRBV7-9 to TRBJ2-1; 8 bases are a match to TRBD1. The V and J ends lost 11 bases and 3 bases, in that order; junction bases with no gene match: 12. Germline V gives CDR1 SEHNR, CDR2 FQNEAQ (reference sequence). The CDR3 sequence is 15 residues long. The CDR3, as DNA: TGTGCCTCCCCAGCTTCCGGGACAGGCTACAATGAGCAGTTCTTC. It codes for CASPASGTGYNEQFF. Filled out from reference TRBV7-9 and TRBJ2-1, the complete variable domain reads DTGVSQNPRHKITKRGQNVTFRCDPISEHNRLYWYRQTLGQGPEFLTYFQNEAQLEKSRLLSDRFSAERPKGSFSTLEIQRTEQGDSAMYLCASPASGTGYNEQFFGPGTRLTVL.